The 17 T cell receptor beta chains below come from one sample, sequenced in a study of blood T cell repertoires in COVID-19. Sequencing used immunoSEQ multiplex PCR; TCRdb keeps in-frame clones, though not all of them. This repertoire shows 200,000 to 300,000 clones, approximately 88% found once; its top ten account for approximately 0.7%. The sequenced sample consisted of peripheral blood. These receptors were collected from a human donor in a cohort sampled during active COVID-19.

This chain connects TRBV5-1 to TRBJ1-1; no firm D call. CDR1 and CDR2 from the germline V gene are SGHRS and YFSETQ. This CDR3 has 14 amino acids. V was shortened by 0 bases and J by 3 bases, with 9 bases between the two germline ends. The CDR3 region has the DNA TGCGCCAGCAGCTTGGTGGTAGGAGACACTGAAGCTTTCTTT. Its translation: CASSLVVGDTEAFF.

The genes are TRBV7-2 and TRBJ1-1, with 8 bases lining up with TRBD1. Germline CDR1 and CDR2: SGHTA and FQGNSA. CDR3 length: 15 amino acids. Unmatched junction bases numbered 9, after V lost 5 bases and J lost 4 bases. The CDR3 sequence: CASSPRQGLGTEAFF. The CDR3 nucleotides read TGTGCCAGCAGCCCCAGACAGGGGTTGGGCACTGAAGCTTTCTTT.

Note on this clone: The same CDR3 arises from other DNA sequences in this sample as well. The rearrangement joins TRBV7-2 to TRBJ2-3, with 7 bases lining up with TRBD1. Germline lookup yields CDR1 SGHTA and CDR2 FQGNSA. The CDR3 is 15 amino acids. V dropped 1 base and J dropped 0; count of bases not matched to a gene: 1. The CDR3 protein is CASSLDRGSTDTQYF. The DNA of the CDR3 is TGTGCCAGCAGCTTAGACAGGGGCAGCACAGATACGCAGTATTTT.

V gene TRBV11-2 combines with J gene TRBJ1-5; D might be TRBD1 (5 bases). Germline CDR1 and CDR2: SGHAT and FQNNGV. The V and J ends lost 4 bases and 7 bases respectively, with 8 bases between them. The CDR3 totals 12 residues. The DNA of the CDR3 is TGTGCCAGCAGCTGGGGGAGGCAGCCCCAGCATTTT. It is translated as CASSWGRQPQHF.

V usage is TRBV30 and J usage is TRBJ2-7, with 7 bases fitting TRBD1. The CDR3 has 13 residues. The J segment lost 13 bases and the V segment lost 0 bases, leaving 12 bases of the junction unmatched. The germline V gene has CDR1 GTSNPN and CDR2 SVGIG (reference sequence). CDR3 protein: CAWSVRRDSDDYF. The CDR3, as DNA: TGTGCCTGGAGTGTACGTAGGGACAGCGACGATTACTTC.

The V gene is TRBV12-3 or TRBV12-4, the J gene TRBJ2-7; TRBD1 aligns across 7 bases. CDR3 length: 13 residues. J gave up 2 bases and V 5 bases, and 3 bases lay outside the gene matches. As DNA, the CDR3 is TGTGCCAGCAGTGGGGACAGACCCTACGAGCAGTACTTC. Translated, it gives CASSGDRPYEQYF.

This chain connects TRBV28 to TRBJ2-7; 9 bases map to TRBD1. V lost 7 bases to trimming and J lost 4 bases; unmatched junction nucleotides: 8. This CDR3 spans 14 amino acids. Germline CDR1 and CDR2: MDHEN and SYDVKM. The CDR3 DNA sequence: TGTGCCAGCATAGAAACAGGGGGCATTTACGAGCAGTACTTC. It is translated as CASIETGGIYEQYF. Variable domain in full (rest from reference TRBV28 and TRBJ2-7): DVKVTQSSRYLVKRTGEKVFLECVQDMDHENMFWYRQDPGLGLRLIYFSYDVKMKEKGDIPEGYSVSREKKERFSLILESASTNQTSMYLCASIETGGIYEQYFGPGTRLTVT.

The chain links TRBV15 to TRBJ2-6, with a tentative D call TRBD1 (6 bases). CDR3 length: 14 residues. V lost 4 bases to trimming and J lost 2 bases, with 6 bases between them. Germline V lookup: CDR1 LNHNV, CDR2 YYDKDF (reference sequence). This chain's CDR3 is CATSTGAGANVLTF. The CDR3 DNA is TGTGCCACCAGCACAGGGGCTGGGGCCAACGTCCTGACTTTC. The whole variable domain, filled in from reference TRBV15 and TRBJ2-6, reads DAMVIQNPRYQVTQFGKPVTLSCSQTLNHNVMYWYQQKSSQAPKLLFHYYDKDFNNEADTPDNFQSRRPNTSFCFLDIRSPGLGDTAMYLCATSTGAGANVLTFGAGSRLTVL.

This chain links TRBV28 with TRBJ2-7, with D tentatively TRBD1 (6 bases). The CDR3 covers 13 residues. Trimming removed 7 bases from V and 3 bases from J, with 13 bases in between. Germline values: CDR1 MDHEN, CDR2 SYDVKM. CDR3: CASNKGQNYEQYF. CDR3 in DNA: TGTGCCAGCAATAAAGGACAGAACTACGAGCAGTACTTC.

J is TRBJ2-3 and V is TRBV5-4, with 7 bases fitting TRBD2. Looked up from germline, CDR1 is SGHNT and CDR2 is YYREEE (reference sequence). This CDR3 contains 14 residues. J lost 6 bases, V lost 1 base, and 5 bases had no gene match. The CDR3 DNA sequence: TGTGCCAGCAGCTTGACCAGCGGGGAGGATACGCAGTATTTT. This gives the protein CASSLTSGEDTQYF.

This chain links TRBV29-1 with TRBJ1-1; D gene uncertain. CDR3 length equals 13 residues. Germline CDR1 SQVTM, CDR2 ANQGSEA. The ends were cut back, 6 bases at V and 4 bases at J, with 15 bases in the middle. CDR3 in DNA: TGCAGCGTAGCCTTTTTGACGGGCACTGAAGCTTTCTTT. Protein product: CSVAFLTGTEAFF.

The CDR3 DNA follows: TGCGCCAGCAGCTCAGGGGGAGGCTACAATGAGCAGTTCTTC. Amino acid sequence: CASSSGGGYNEQFF. The gene calls are TRBV5-1 and TRBJ2-1; tentative D call: TRBD1 (7 bases). This CDR3 has 14 amino acids. Germline-derived CDR1 and CDR2 are SGHRS and YFSETQ. Trimming removed 3 bases from V and 3 bases from J, with 10 bases in between.

This rearrangement joins TRBV5-8 to TRBJ2-1, with a possible D match to TRBD1 (5 bases). The germline V gene has CDR1 SGHTS and CDR2 YDEGEE. Deletions cut 4 bases from V and 4 bases from J, with 12 bases between. CDR3 length: 14 residues. Here the CDR3 DNA reads TGTGCCAGCAGCCCCTGGACACAGTACAATGAGCAGTTCTTC. This encodes CASSPWTQYNEQFF.

This chain links TRBV14 with TRBJ1-1, with 7 nucleotides matching TRBD1. V shed 8 bases and J 6 bases; nucleotides not matched to a gene: 12. This CDR3 comprises 14 residues. CDR1 and CDR2 from the germline V gene are SGHDN and FVKESK. The CDR3 DNA reads as TGTGCCAGCCGCGCGACAGGGACACGACCTGAAGCTTTCTTT. Translating it yields CASRATGTRPEAFF.

The chain links TRBV5-4 to TRBJ1-2, with 10 bases fitting TRBD1. With 0 bases clipped from V and 5 bases from J, the junction kept 7 bases outside the gene matches. Germline lookup yields CDR1 SGHNT and CDR2 YYREEE (reference sequence). The CDR3 has 16 residues. The CDR3 region has the DNA TGTGCCAGCAGCTTGGCCTCGGGACAGGGGTGGTATGGCTACACCTTC. This translates into CASSLASGQGWYGYTF. Using reference TRBV5-4 and TRBJ1-2 for the parts outside the CDR3, the full variable domain is ETGVTQSPTHLIKTRGQQVTLRCSSQSGHNTVSWYQQALGQGPQFIFQYYREEENGRGNFPPRFSGLQFPNYSSELNVNALELDDSALYLCASSLASGQGWYGYTFGSGTRLTVV.

The chain uses TRBV19 and TRBJ2-3; 10 positions match TRBD2. J lost 6 bases, V lost 5 bases, and 8 bases had no gene match. This CDR3 is built from 15 residues. Looked up from germline, CDR1 is LNHDA and CDR2 is SQIVND (reference sequence). In DNA, the CDR3 is TGTGCCAGTAGTTTCATAGCGGGAGGCTCTGATACGCAGTATTTT. As protein: CASSFIAGGSDTQYF.

In its sample, this clone was seen a few times. DNA of the CDR3: TGTGCCAGCAGCGTAGATCGGAGGGGACTTTATGGCTACACCTTC. Translated, it gives CASSVDRRGLYGYTF. The rearrangement links TRBV9 to TRBJ1-2; D is perhaps TRBD1 (5 bases). Germline V gene data show CDR1 as SGDLS and CDR2 as YYNGEE. The CDR3 consists of 15 residues. The ends were cut back, 0 bases at V and 5 bases at J, with 14 bases in the middle.